The 19 T cell receptor beta chains below were found in one sample sequenced in a study of OX40 agonist ivuxolimab in advanced cancers. The table came from immunoSEQ multiplex PCR; TCRdb's copy has only in-frame clones and leaves some out. Of approximately 61,000 clones listed, 80% to 90% were seen once; the top ten hold around 2%. The source was CD4+ or CD8+ T cells sorted from blood, collected in a trial of the OX40 agonist ivuxolimab. The receptors come from an adult with an advanced solid tumor such as melanoma, head and neck, liver or kidney cancer.

V and J are TRBV7-2 and TRBJ1-3; tentative D call: TRBD1 (6 bases). The germline gives CDR1 SGHTA, CDR2 FQGNSA. Trimming took off 5 bases at V and 3 bases at J, with 14 bases between the two ends. This CDR3 comprises 15 residues. In DNA, the CDR3 is TGTGCCAGCAGCCCAAATACAGGGTTTGGAAACACCATATATTTT. Protein sequence: CASSPNTGFGNTIYF.

This chain uses TRBV2 with TRBJ2-3; D could derive from TRBD1 or TRBD2 (7 bases each). Germline values: CDR1 SNHLY, CDR2 FYNNEI. This CDR3 has 17 amino acids. The V end lost 3 bases, the J end lost 0 bases, and 16 bases lay between the germline ends. The CDR3 DNA reads as TGTGCCAGCAGTGACAGGGGGGGACTCTCTAGCACAGATACGCAGTATTTT. It translates to CASSDRGGLSSTDTQYF.

The chain couples TRBV5-1 to TRBJ1-6; 7 positions agree with TRBD1. Trimming removed 0 bases from V and 10 bases from J; junction bases left unmatched: 4. CDR1 is SGHRS, CDR2 YFSETQ, per germline. The CDR3 contains 14 residues. The CDR3 here is CASSLARGNSPLHF. The CDR3 DNA reads TGCGCCAGCAGCTTGGCCAGGGGGAACTCACCCCTCCACTTT.

V is TRBV2 and J is TRBJ2-5, with D perhaps given as TRBD1 or TRBD2 (6 bases each). CDR3 size: 15 residues. Trimming took off 7 bases at V and 1 base at J, with 16 bases between the two ends. Germline V gene sequence: CDR1 SNHLY, CDR2 FYNNEI. CDR3 sequence: CASTEGGSRQETQYF. The CDR3 nucleotides read TGTGCCAGCACCGAAGGGGGGAGCCGCCAAGAGACCCAGTACTTC.

The V gene is TRBV9, the J gene TRBJ2-5, with TRBD1 identical over 7 bases. V shed 3 bases, J shed 4 bases, and the junction held 6 bases outside the gene matches. Germline V gene data show CDR1 as SGDLS and CDR2 as YYNGEE. The CDR3 consists of 14 residues. In DNA form, the CDR3 reads TGTGCCAGCAGCGGCCACAGGGGTCGAGAGACCCAGTACTTC. Translating it yields CASSGHRGRETQYF.

The rearrangement uses TRBV4-2 and TRBJ2-1; D possibly matches TRBD1 or TRBD2 (6 bases each). This CDR3 spans 15 amino acids. Germline values: CDR1 LGHNA, CDR2 YNFKEQ. Trimming removed 1 base from V and 5 bases from J, with 12 bases in between. CDR3 DNA: TGTGCCAGCAGCCAAGGAGGGGGGAGCCACAATGAGCAGTTCTTC. Its translation is CASSQGGGSHNEQFF.

CDR3 coding DNA: TGTGCCAGCAGCCCAGGGGAAGGTCAGCCCCAGCATTTT. This codes for CASSPGEGQPQHF. The gene calls are TRBV5-4 and TRBJ1-5; D might be TRBD1 (6 bases). The V end lost 4 bases, the J end lost 6 bases, and 11 bases lay between the germline ends. CDR3 length: 13 amino acids. Germline CDR1 and CDR2: SGHNT and YYREEE (reference sequence).

V usage is TRBV7-2 and J usage is TRBJ2-3, with 10 bases matching TRBD1. CDR1 SGHTA and CDR2 FQGNSA come from the germline V gene. The CDR3 has 16 residues. The V segment lost 5 bases and the J segment 1 base; nucleotides outside the gene matches: 6. The CDR3 DNA reads as TGTGCCAGCAGCCATAGACAGGGGGCGGGCACAGATACGCAGTATTTT. Its protein product is CASSHRQGAGTDTQYF.

In regard to this clone: The same CDR3 is also encoded by other DNA sequences in this sample. The chain recombines TRBV9 with TRBJ2-2; unclear D gene. V lost 1 base and J lost 6, with 4 bases in between. Germline V gives CDR1 SGDLS, CDR2 YYNGEE. This CDR3 spans 12 amino acids. This CDR3 reads CASSVNSGELFF. The CDR3, as DNA: TGTGCCAGCAGCGTAAATTCCGGGGAGCTGTTTTTT.

The J gene is TRBJ2-2, the V gene TRBV9; 8 bases match TRBD2. V lost 3 bases to trimming and J lost 1 base; unmatched junction nucleotides: 8. The CDR3 loop spans 17 amino acids. Germline V CDR1 and CDR2: SGDLS, YYNGEE. CDR3 sequence reads: CASSARRTSKNTGELFF. DNA of the CDR3: TGTGCCAGCAGCGCCCGGCGGACTAGCAAGAACACCGGGGAGCTGTTTTTT. The complete variable domain, with remaining parts taken from reference TRBV9 and TRBJ2-2, reads DSGVTQTPKHLITATGQRVTLRCSPRSGDLSVYWYQQSLDQGLQFLIQYYNGEERAKGNILERFSAQQFPDLHSELNLSSLELGDSALYFCASSARRTSKNTGELFFGEGSRLTVL.

The chain has TRBV25-1 and TRBJ2-1; 15 nucleotides line up with TRBD2. Germline V gene sequence: CDR1 MGHDK, CDR2 SYGVNS. V trimming: 4 bases; J trimming: 8 bases; junction bases outside the gene matches: 3. The CDR3 is 15 residues long. For the CDR3, the DNA is TGTGCCAGCAGTGCGGGACTAGCGGGAGGCTATGAGCAGTTCTTC. Residues: CASSAGLAGGYEQFF.

The V call is TRBV5-4, the J call TRBJ2-5; TRBD1 matches at 10 bases. Germline CDR1 reads SGHNT; CDR2 reads YYREEE (reference sequence). Trimming removed 2 bases from V and 3 bases from J; junction bases left unmatched: 1. This CDR3 is 14 amino acids long. The CDR3 DNA reads TGTGCCAGCAGCTTTGGGACAGGGGAAGAGACCCAGTACTTC. This sequence encodes CASSFGTGEETQYF. The variable domain in full, completed from reference TRBV5-4 and TRBJ2-5, reads ETGVTQSPTHLIKTRGQQVTLRCSSQSGHNTVSWYQQALGQGPQFIFQYYREEENGRGNFPPRFSGLQFPNYSSELNVNALELDDSALYLCASSFGTGEETQYFGPGTRLLVL.

The chain couples TRBV15 to TRBJ2-3; no firm D call. This CDR3 comprises 12 residues. Germline CDR1 is LNHNV and CDR2 is YYDKDF (reference sequence). Trimming pared 0 bases from V and 6 bases from J, leaving 4 bases between. CDR3 residues: CATSRDPDTQYF. The CDR3 nucleotides are TGTGCCACCAGCAGAGATCCCGATACGCAGTATTTT. The full variable domain, rest sourced from reference TRBV15 and TRBJ2-3, is DAMVIQNPRYQVTQFGKPVTLSCSQTLNHNVMYWYQQKSSQAPKLLFHYYDKDFNNEADTPDNFQSRRPNTSFCFLDIRSPGLGDTAMYLCATSRDPDTQYFGPGTRLTVL.

The rearrangement links TRBV5-1 to TRBJ2-1, with TRBD1 matching 7 bases. Germline assignment: CDR1 SGHRS and CDR2 YFSETQ. V trimming: 4 bases; J trimming: 2 bases; junction bases outside the gene matches: 9. The CDR3 sequence is 16 residues long. In nucleotides, the CDR3 is TGCGCCAGCAGCCTGACAGGGCCGCCTACCTACAATGAGCAGTTCTTC. It codes for CASSLTGPPTYNEQFF.

On this clone itself: Different DNA sequences within this sample yield the same CDR3. The J gene is TRBJ2-5, the V gene TRBV9; D uncertain. V shed 4 bases and J shed 5 bases, with 12 bases lying between them. The CDR3 runs 13 residues. Germline V lookup: CDR1 SGDLS, CDR2 YYNGEE. For the CDR3, the DNA is TGTGCCAGCAGCCCAAGACAAGGGGAGACCCAGTACTTC. Translating gives CASSPRQGETQYF.

The chain has TRBV5-5 and TRBJ2-1, with 9 bases fitting TRBD2. Germline V gene lookup returns CDR1 SGHKS and CDR2 YYEKEE (reference sequence). V shed 4 bases, J shed 6 bases, and the junction held 11 bases outside the gene matches. CDR3 length: 16 residues. The CDR3 is CASSQPGGRAGNEQFF. CDR3 coding DNA: TGTGCCAGCAGCCAACCCGGCGGGAGGGCTGGCAATGAGCAGTTCTTC.

The CDR3 coding sequence is TGTGCCAGCACCCTGAGCCCCTGGGACTACGAGCAGTACTTC. It yields the protein CASTLSPWDYEQYF. This chain connects TRBV2 to TRBJ2-7; D is unresolved. Germline values: CDR1 SNHLY, CDR2 FYNNEI. Trimming cost V 7 bases and J 3 bases, with 16 bases left between them. CDR3 length equals 14 residues. Full variable domain (missing parts from reference TRBV2 and TRBJ2-7): EPEVTQTPSHQVTQMGQEVILRCVPISNHLYFYWYRQILGQKVEFLVSFYNNEISEKSEIFDDQFSVERPDGSNFTLKIRSTKLEDSAMYFCASTLSPWDYEQYFGPGTRLTVT.

The V gene is TRBV9, the J gene TRBJ2-3; 12 nucleotides align to TRBD2. The CDR3 consists of 19 residues. The V and J ends lost 0 bases and 6 bases, in that order; junction bases with no gene match: 14. CDR1 is SGDLS, CDR2 YYNGEE, per germline. The CDR3 sequence is CASSVGSTASGRVGDTQYF. The CDR3, as DNA: TGTGCCAGCAGCGTAGGGAGCACCGCTAGCGGGAGGGTCGGGGATACGCAGTATTTT.

This clone was counted only a few times. V and J are TRBV6-5 and TRBJ2-1, with 7 bases identical to TRBD2. Germline V gene data show CDR1 as MNHEY and CDR2 as SVGAGI. The CDR3 is made up of 13 amino acids. With 2 bases clipped from V and 9 bases from J, the junction kept 4 bases outside the gene matches. CDR3 DNA sequence: TGTGCCAGCAGTTACCCTAGCGGAGGTGAGCAGTTCTTC. Amino acid sequence: CASSYPSGGEQFF.